Given below is one T cell receptor beta chain in context. Antigen: not known. In the same sample, other DNA sequences code for this CDR3. A split of CD4+ cells into CD45RA+ naive and CD45RA-negative memory subsets was performed. Method: immunoSEQ multiplex PCR; TCRdb's copy keeps in-frame clones and lacks some. The sample lists about 1 million clones, 70% to 80% seen once, with approximately 1.5% in the top ten. This CDR3 contains 13 residues. V was clipped by 4 bases and J by 3 bases, with 10 bases between them. Per the germline V gene, CDR1 is SGHNT and CDR2 is YYREEE (reference sequence). The data are from a study of shared clonotypes between healthy human individuals. Study-wide context: Per donor, CD8 memory used one plate, CD8 naive used two, CD4 memory used three and CD4 naive used three.

Study results and limitations: It was observed that approximately 5% of naive CD4 clonotypes were shared across a handful of donors. The study's rarefaction showed incomplete sorted-subset sequencing despite large depth.

The sequence came from a man between 18 and 35 years old in good health. The gene calls are TRBV5-4 and TRBJ1-2; D uncertain. Source material: memory CD4+ T cells sorted from blood. Regarding subset: CD45RA-negative fraction. CDR3 sequence reads: CASSRDRDYGYTF. As DNA, the CDR3 is TGTGCCAGCAGCAGAGATCGGGACTATGGCTACACCTTC.